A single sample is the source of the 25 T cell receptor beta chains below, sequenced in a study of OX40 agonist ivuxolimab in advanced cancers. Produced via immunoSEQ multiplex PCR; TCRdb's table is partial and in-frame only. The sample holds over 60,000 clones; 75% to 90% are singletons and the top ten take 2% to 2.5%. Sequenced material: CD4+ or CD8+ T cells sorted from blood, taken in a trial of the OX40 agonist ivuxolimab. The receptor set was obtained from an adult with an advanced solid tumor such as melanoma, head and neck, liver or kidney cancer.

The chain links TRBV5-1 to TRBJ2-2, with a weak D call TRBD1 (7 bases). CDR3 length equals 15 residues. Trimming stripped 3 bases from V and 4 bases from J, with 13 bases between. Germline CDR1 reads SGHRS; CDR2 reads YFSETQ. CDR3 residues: CASSSRGDGTGELFF. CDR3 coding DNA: TGCGCCAGCAGCTCCAGGGGGGATGGCACCGGGGAGCTGTTTTTT.

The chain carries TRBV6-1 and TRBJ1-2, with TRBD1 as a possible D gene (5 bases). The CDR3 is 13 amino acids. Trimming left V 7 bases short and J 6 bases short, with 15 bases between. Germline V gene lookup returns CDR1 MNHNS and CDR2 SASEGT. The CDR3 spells CASNGRVNHGYTF. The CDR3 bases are TGTGCCAGCAACGGCAGGGTGAACCATGGCTACACCTTC.

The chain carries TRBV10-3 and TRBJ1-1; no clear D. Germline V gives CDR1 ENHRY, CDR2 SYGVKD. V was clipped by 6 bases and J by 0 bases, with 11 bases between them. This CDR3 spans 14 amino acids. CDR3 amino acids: CAISGPTLNTEAFF. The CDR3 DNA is TGTGCCATCAGCGGACCGACATTGAACACTGAAGCTTTCTTT.

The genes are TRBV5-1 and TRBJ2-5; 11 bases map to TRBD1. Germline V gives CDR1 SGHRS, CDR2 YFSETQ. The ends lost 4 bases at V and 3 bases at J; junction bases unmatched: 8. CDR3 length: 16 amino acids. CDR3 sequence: CASSLRGQGAEETQYF. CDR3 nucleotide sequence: TGCGCCAGCAGCCTTCGAGGACAGGGGGCAGAAGAGACCCAGTACTTC.

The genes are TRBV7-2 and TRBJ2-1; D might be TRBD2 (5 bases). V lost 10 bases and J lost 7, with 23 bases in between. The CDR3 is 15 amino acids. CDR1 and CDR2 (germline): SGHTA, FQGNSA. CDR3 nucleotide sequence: TGTGCCACCTCATCGAGTAGAGGGCCCGGAAATGAGCAGTTCTTC. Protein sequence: CATSSSRGPGNEQFF. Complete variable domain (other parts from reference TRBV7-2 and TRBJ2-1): GAGVSQSPSNKVTEKGKDVELRCDPISGHTALYWYRQSLGQGLEFLIYFQGNSAPDKSGLPSDRFSAERTGGSVSTLTIQRTQQEDSAVYLCATSSSRGPGNEQFFGPGTRLTVL.

The CDR3 reads CASSLSSLSYEQYF. DNA for the CDR3: TGTGCCAGCAGCTTATCGAGCTTGAGCTACGAGCAGTACTTC. This sequence joins TRBV7-9 and TRBJ2-7, with D uncertain. The germline gives CDR1 SEHNR, CDR2 FQNEAQ (reference sequence). The CDR3 has 14 amino acids. V was clipped by 2 bases and J by 3 bases, with 11 bases between them.

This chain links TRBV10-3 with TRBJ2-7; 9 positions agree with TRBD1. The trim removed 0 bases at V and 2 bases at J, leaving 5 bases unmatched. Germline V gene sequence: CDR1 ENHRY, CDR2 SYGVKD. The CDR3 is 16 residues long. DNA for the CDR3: TGTGCCATCAGTGAGTCGGGGACAGGGTTCCCCTACGAGCAGTACTTC. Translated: CAISESGTGFPYEQYF.

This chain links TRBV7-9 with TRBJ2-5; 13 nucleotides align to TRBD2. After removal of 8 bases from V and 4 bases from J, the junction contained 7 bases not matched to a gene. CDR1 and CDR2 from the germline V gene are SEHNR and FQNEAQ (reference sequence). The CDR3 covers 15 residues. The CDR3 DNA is TGTGCCAGCGGCGGACTAGCGGGAGAGAGAGAGACCCAGTACTTC. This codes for CASGGLAGERETQYF.

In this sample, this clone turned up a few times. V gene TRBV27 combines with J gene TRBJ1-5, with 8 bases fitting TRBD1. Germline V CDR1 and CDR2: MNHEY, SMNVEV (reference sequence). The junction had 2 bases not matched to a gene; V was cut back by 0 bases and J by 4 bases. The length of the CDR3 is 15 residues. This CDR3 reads CASSLSWTGNQPQHF. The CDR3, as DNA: TGTGCCAGCAGTTTATCGTGGACAGGGAATCAGCCCCAGCATTTT.

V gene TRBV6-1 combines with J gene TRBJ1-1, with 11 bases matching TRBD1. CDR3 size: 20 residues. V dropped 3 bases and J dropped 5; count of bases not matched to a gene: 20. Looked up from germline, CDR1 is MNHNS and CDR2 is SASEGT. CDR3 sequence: CASSDPSRDRGGRGRTEAFF. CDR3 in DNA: TGTGCCAGCAGTGATCCGAGCCGGGACAGGGGGGGCAGGGGCAGGACTGAAGCTTTCTTT.

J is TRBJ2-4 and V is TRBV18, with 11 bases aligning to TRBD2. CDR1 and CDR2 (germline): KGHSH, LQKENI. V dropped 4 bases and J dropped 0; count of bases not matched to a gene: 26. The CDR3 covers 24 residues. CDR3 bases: TGTGCCAGCTCACTCGATACAGGGGGGAAAGGGACTAGCGGAACTATAACAGCCAAAAACATTCAGTACTTC. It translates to CASSLDTGGKGTSGTITAKNIQYF. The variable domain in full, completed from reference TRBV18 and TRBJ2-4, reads NAGVMQNPRHLVRRRGQEARLRCSPMKGHSHVYWYRQLPEEGLKFMVYLQKENIIDESGMPKERFSAEFPKEGPSILRIQQVVRGDSAAYFCASSLDTGGKGTSGTITAKNIQYFGAGTRLSVL.

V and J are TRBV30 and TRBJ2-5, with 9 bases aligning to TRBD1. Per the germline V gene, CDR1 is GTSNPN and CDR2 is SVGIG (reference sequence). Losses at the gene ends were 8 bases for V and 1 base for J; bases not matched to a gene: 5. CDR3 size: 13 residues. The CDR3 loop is CATTGGGQETQYF. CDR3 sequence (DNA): TGTGCCACAACAGGGGGCGGCCAAGAGACCCAGTACTTC.

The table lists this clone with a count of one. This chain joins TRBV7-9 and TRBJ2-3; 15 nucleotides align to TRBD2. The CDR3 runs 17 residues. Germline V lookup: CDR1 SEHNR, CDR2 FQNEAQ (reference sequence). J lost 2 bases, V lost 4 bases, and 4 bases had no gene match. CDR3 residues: CASSSGTSGRFTDTQYF. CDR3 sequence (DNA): TGTGCCAGCAGCTCTGGGACTAGCGGGAGGTTCACAGATACGCAGTATTTT.

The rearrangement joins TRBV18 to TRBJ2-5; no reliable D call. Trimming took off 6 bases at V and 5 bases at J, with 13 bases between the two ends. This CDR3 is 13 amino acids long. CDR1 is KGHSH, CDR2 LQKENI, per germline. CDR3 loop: CASSPSEGETQYF. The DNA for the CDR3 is TGTGCCAGCTCTCCGTCCGAAGGGGAGACCCAGTACTTC.

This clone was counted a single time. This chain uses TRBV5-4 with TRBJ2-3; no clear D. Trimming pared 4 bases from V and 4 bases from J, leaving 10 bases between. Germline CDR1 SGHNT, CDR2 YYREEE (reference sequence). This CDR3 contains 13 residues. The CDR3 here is CASSPRSADTQYF. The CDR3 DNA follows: TGTGCCAGCAGCCCCCGATCTGCAGATACGCAGTATTTT.

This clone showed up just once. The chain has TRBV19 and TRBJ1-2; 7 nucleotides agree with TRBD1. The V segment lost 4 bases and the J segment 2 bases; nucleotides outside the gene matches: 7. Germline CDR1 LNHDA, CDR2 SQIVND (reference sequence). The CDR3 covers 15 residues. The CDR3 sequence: CASSTYHRGNYGYTF. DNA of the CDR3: TGTGCCAGTAGTACTTACCACAGGGGAAACTATGGCTACACCTTC.

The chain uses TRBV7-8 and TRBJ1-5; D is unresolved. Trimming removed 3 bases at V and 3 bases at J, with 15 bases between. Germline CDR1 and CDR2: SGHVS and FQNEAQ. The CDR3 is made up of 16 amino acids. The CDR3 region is CASSFSKALDNQPQHF. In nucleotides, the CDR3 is TGTGCCAGCAGCTTTTCGAAGGCGCTGGACAATCAGCCCCAGCATTTT.

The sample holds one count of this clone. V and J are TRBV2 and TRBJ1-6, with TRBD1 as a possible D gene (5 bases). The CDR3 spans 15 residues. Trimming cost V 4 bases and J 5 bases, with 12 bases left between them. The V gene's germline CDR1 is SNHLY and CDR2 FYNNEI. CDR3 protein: CASSGPGLNNSPLHF. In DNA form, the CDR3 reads TGTGCCAGCAGTGGGCCAGGGCTCAATAATTCACCCCTCCACTTT. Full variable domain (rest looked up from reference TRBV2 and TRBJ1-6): EPEVTQTPSHQVTQMGQEVILRCVPISNHLYFYWYRQILGQKVEFLVSFYNNEISEKSEIFDDQFSVERPDGSNFTLKIRSTKLEDSAMYFCASSGPGLNNSPLHFGNGTRLTVT.

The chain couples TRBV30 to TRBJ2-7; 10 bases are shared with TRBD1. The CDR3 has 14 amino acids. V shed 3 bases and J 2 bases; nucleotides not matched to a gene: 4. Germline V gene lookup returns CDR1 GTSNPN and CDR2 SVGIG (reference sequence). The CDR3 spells CAWSLDRGAYEQYF. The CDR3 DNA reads TGTGCCTGGAGCTTGGACAGGGGGGCCTACGAGCAGTACTTC.

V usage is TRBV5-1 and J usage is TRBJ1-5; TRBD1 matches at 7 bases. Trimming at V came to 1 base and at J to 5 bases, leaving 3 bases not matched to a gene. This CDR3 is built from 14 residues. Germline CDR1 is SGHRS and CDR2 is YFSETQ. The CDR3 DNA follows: TGCGCCAGCAGCTTGCTCCAGGGGGATCAGCCCCAGCATTTT. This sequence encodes CASSLLQGDQPQHF.

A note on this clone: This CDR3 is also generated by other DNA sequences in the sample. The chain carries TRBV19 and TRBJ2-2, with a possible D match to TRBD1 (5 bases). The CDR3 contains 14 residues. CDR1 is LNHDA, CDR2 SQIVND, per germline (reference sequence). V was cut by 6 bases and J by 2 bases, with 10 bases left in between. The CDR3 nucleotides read TGTGCCAGTAGCTGGGGCGGAAACACCGGGGAGCTGTTTTTT. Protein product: CASSWGGNTGELFF.

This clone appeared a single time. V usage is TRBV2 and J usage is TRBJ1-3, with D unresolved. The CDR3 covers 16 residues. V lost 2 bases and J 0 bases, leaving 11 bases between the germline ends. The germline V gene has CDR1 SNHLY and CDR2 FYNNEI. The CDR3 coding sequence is TGTGCCAGCAGTGAAAGTGGTACCCTCTCTGGAAACACCATATATTTT. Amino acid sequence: CASSESGTLSGNTIYF.

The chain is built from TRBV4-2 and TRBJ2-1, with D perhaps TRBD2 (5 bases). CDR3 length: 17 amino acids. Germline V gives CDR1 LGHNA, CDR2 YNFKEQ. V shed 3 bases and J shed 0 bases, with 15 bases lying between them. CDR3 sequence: CASSHTSGLSSYNEQFF. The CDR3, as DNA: TGTGCCAGCAGCCACACGAGCGGCCTAAGCTCCTACAATGAGCAGTTCTTC.

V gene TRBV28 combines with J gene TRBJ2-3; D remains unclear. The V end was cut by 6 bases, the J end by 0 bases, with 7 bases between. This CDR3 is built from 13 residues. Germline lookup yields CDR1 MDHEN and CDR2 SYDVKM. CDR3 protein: CASRIDSTDTQYF. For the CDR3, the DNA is TGTGCCAGCAGGATCGACAGCACAGATACGCAGTATTTT.

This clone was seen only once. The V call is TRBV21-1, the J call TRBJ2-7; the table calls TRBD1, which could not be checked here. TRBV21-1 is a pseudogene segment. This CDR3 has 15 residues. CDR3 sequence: CASSKGDRELYEQYF. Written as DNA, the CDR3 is TGTGCCAGCAGCAAAGGGGACAGGGAACTCTACGAGCAGTACTTC.